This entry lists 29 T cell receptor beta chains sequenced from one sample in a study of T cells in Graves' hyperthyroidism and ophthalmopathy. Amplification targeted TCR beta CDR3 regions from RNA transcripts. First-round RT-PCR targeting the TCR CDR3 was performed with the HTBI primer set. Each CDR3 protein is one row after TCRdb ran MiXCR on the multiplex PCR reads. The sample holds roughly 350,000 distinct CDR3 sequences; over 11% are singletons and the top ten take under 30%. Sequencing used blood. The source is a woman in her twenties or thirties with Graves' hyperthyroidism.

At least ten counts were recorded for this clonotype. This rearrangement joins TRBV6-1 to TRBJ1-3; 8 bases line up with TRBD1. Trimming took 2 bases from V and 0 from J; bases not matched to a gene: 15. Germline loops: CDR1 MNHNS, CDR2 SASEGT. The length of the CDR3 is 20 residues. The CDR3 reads CASSERSGTGVKSSGNTIYF. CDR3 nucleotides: TGTGCCAGCAGTGAACGCTCCGGGACAGGCGTTAAGAGCTCTGGAAACACCATATATTTT.

The CDR3 DNA follows: TGCGCCAGCAGCCAAGTACAGGGAAGCTATGGCTACACCTTC. Its translation: CASSQVQGSYGYTF. The chain uses TRBV4-1 and TRBJ1-2, with D perhaps TRBD1 (6 bases). The CDR3 consists of 14 residues. In germline, CDR1 is MGHRA, CDR2 YSYEKL. The V end was cut by 1 base, the J end by 4 bases, with 10 bases between.

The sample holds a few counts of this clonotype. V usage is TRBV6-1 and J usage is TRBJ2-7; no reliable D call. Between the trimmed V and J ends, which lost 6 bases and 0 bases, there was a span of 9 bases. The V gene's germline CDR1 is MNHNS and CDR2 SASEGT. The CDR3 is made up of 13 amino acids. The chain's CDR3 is CASSWKASYEQYF. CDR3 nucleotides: TGTGCCAGCAGCTGGAAAGCCTCCTACGAGCAGTACTTC.

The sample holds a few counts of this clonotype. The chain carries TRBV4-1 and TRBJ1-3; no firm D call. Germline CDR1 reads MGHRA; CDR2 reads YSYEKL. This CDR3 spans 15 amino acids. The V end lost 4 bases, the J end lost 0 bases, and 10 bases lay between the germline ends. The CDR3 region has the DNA TGCGCCAGCAGCCTTCTCCATGACTCTGGAAACACCATATATTTT. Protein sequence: CASSLLHDSGNTIYF.

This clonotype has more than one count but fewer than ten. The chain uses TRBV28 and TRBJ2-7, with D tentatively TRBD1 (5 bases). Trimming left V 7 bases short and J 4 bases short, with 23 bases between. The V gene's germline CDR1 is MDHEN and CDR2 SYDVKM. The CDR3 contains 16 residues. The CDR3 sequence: CASNSPAAGSPYEQYF. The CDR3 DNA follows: TGTGCCAGCAATTCCCCGGCGGCAGGGTCCCCATACGAGCAGTACTTC.

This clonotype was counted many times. The CDR3 spells CASSEQGAGQPQHF. The CDR3 DNA follows: TGTGCCAGCAGTGAACAGGGGGCAGGACAGCCCCAGCATTTT. The chain couples TRBV28 to TRBJ1-5, with 9 bases that match TRBD1. Germline V CDR1 and CDR2: MDHEN, SYDVKM. The junction had 6 bases not matched to a gene; V was cut back by 5 bases and J by 7 bases. CDR3 size: 14 residues.

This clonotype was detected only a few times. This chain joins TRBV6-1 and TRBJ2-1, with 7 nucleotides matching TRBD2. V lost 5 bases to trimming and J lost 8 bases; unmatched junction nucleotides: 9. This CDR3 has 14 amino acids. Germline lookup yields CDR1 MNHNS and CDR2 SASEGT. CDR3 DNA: TGTGCCAGCAGTTCCCCGACTAGCAGGCATGAGCAGTTCTTC. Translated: CASSSPTSRHEQFF.

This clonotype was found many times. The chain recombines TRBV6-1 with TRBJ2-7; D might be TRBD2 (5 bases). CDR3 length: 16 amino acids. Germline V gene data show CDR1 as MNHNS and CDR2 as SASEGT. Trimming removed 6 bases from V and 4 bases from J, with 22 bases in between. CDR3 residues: CASSQRAAGSWYEQYF. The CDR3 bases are TGTGCCAGCAGCCAAAGAGCGGCCGGATCGTGGTACGAGCAGTACTTC.

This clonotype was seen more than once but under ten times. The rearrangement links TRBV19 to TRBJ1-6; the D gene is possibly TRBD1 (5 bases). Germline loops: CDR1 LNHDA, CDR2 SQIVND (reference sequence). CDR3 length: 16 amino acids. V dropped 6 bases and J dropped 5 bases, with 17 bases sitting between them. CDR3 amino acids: CASSSTRGSNNSPLHF. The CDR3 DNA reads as TGTGCCAGTAGCTCTACCCGGGGCAGCAATAATTCACCCCTCCACTTT.

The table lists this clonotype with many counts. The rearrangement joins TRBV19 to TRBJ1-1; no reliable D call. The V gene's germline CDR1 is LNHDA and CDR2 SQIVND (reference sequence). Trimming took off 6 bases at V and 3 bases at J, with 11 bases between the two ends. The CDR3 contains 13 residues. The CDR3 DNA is TGTGCCAGTAGGCCGGGCCGGGACACTGAAGCTTTCTTT. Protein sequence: CASRPGRDTEAFF.

The CDR3 region is CSLVVVGAYTEAFF. The CDR3 DNA is TGCAGCTTGGTCGTTGTGGGGGCTTACACTGAAGCTTTCTTT. This chain joins TRBV29-1 and TRBJ1-1, with D maybe TRBD1 (6 bases). Between the trimmed V and J ends, which lost 8 bases and 3 bases, there was a span of 19 bases. There are 14 residues in the CDR3. Per the germline V gene, CDR1 is SQVTM and CDR2 is ANQGSEA.

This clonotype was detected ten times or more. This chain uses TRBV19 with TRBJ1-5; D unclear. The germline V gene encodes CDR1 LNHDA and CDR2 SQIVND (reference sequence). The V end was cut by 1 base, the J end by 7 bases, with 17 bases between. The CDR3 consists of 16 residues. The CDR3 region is CASSIAGARPAQPQHF. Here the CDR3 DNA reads TGTGCCAGTAGTATAGCGGGAGCCCGGCCAGCCCAGCCCCAGCATTTT.

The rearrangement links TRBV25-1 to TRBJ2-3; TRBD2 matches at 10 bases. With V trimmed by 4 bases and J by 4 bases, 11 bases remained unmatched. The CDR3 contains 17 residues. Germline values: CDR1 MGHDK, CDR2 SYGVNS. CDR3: CASSVHGLAGVPDTQYF. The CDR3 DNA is TGTGCCAGCAGTGTCCACGGTCTAGCGGGAGTCCCAGATACGCAGTATTTT.

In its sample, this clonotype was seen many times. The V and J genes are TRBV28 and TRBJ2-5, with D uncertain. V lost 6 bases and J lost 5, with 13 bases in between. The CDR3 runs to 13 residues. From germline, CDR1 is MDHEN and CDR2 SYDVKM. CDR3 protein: CASSDYSMETQYF. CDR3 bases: TGTGCCAGCAGCGATTATAGCATGGAGACCCAGTACTTC.

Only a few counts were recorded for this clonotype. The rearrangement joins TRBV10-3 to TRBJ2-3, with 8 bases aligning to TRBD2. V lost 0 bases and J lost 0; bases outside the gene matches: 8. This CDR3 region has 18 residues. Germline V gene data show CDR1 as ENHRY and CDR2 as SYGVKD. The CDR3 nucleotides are TGTGCCATCAGTGAGTCGAAACTAGCGGACCCTAGCACAGATACGCAGTATTTT. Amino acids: CAISESKLADPSTDTQYF.

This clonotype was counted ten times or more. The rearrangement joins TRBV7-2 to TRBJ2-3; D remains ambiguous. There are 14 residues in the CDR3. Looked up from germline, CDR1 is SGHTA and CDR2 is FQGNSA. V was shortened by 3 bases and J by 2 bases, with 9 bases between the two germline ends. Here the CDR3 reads CASSFVAVTDTQYF. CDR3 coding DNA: TGTGCCAGCAGCTTCGTAGCTGTCACAGATACGCAGTATTTT.

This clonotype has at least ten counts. The CDR3 loop reads CASSQGTTGVNEQFF. CDR3 nucleotides: TGTGCCAGCAGCCAAGGTACCACCGGGGTCAATGAGCAGTTCTTC. This chain connects TRBV3-1 to TRBJ2-1, with a weak D call TRBD2 (5 bases). Germline V lookup: CDR1 LGHDT, CDR2 YNNKEL (reference sequence). The V end lost 1 base, the J end lost 6 bases, and 13 bases lay between the germline ends. The CDR3 runs 15 residues.

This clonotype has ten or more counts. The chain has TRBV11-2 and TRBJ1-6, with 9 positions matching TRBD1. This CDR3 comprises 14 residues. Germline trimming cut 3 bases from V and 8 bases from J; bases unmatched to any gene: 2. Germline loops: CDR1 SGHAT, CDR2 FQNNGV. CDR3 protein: CASSLGQGYSPLHF. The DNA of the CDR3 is TGTGCCAGCAGCTTGGGACAGGGATATTCACCCCTCCACTTT.

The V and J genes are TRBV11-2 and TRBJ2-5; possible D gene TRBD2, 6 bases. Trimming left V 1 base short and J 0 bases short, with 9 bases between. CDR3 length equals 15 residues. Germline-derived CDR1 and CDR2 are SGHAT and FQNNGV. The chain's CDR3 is CASSLGLGYQETQYF. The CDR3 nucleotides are TGTGCCAGCAGCTTAGGACTAGGGTACCAAGAGACCCAGTACTTC.

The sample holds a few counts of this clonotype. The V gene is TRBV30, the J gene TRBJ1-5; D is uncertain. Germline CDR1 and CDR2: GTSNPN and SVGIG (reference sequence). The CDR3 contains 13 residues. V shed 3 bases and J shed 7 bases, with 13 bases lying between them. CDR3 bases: TGTGCCTGGAGGATATCGGGTCAACAGCCCCAGCATTTT. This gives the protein CAWRISGQQPQHF.

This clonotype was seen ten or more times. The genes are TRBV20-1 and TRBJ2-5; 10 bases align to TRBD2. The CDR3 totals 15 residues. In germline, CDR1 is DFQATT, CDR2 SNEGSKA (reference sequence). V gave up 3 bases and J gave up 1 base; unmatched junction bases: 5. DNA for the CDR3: TGCAGTGCTAGTCCAATAGCGGGAGGCCAAGAGACCCAGTACTTC. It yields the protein CSASPIAGGQETQYF.

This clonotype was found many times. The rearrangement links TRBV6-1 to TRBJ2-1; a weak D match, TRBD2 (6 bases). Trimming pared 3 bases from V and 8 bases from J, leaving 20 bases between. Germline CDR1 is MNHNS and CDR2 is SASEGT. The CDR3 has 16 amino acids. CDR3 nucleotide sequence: TGTGCCAGCAGTGAGGTCGGCGGGACCATCCACCATGAGCAGTTCTTC. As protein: CASSEVGGTIHHEQFF.

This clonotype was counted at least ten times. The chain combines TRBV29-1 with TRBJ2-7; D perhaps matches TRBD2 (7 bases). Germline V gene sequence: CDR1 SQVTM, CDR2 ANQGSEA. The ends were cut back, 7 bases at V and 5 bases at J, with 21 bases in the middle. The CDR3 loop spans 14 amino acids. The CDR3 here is CSASSTTGRDEQYF. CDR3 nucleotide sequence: TGCAGCGCCTCATCGACTACAGGGAGGGACGAGCAGTACTTC.

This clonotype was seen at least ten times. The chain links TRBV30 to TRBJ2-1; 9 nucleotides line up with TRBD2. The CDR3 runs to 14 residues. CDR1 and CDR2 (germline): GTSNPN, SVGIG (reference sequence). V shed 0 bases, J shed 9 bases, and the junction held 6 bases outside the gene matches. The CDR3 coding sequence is TGTGCCTGGAGTGTAAGCGGCGGGGGGGCTGAGCAGTTCTTC. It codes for CAWSVSGGGAEQFF.

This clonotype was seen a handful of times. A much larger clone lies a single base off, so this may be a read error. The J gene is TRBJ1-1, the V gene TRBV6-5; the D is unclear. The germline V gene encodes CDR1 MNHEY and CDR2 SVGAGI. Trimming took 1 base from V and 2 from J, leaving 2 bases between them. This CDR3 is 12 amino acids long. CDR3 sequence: CASSYYNTEAFF. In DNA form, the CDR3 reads TGTGCCAGCAGTTACTACAACACTGAAGCTTTCTTT.

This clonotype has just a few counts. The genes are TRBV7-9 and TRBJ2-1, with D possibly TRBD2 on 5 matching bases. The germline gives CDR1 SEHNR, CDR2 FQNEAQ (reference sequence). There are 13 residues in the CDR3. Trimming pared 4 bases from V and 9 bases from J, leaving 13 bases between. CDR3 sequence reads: CASSSPRGGEQFF. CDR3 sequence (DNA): TGTGCCAGCAGCTCCCCCCGAGGAGGTGAGCAGTTCTTC. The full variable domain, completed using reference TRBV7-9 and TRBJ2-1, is DTGVSQNPRHKITKRGQNVTFRCDPISEHNRLYWYRQTLGQGPEFLTYFQNEAQLEKSRLLSDRFSAERPKGSFSTLEIQRTEQGDSAMYLCASSSPRGGEQFFGPGTRLTVL.

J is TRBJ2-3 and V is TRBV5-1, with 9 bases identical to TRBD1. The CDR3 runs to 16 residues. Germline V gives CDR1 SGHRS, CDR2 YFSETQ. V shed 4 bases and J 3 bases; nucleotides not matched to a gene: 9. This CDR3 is CASSRTGTGSTDTQYF. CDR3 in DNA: TGCGCCAGCAGCAGGACCGGGACAGGGTCTACAGATACGCAGTATTTT.

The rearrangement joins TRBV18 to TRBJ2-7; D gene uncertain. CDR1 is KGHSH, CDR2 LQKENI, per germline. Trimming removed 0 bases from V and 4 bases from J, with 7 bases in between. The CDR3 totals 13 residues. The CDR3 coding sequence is TGTGCCAGCTCACCACCGTTGGATTACGAGCAGTACTTC. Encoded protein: CASSPPLDYEQYF.

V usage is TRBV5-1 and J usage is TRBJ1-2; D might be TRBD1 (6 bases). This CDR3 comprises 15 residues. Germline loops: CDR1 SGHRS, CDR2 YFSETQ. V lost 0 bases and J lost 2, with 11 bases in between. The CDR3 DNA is TGCGCCAGCAGCTTGGCAACAGGGAGAAACTATGGCTACACCTTC. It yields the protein CASSLATGRNYGYTF.